These T cell receptor beta chains were read from a single sample in a study of CD8+CD57+ T cells in acquired aplastic anemia. Using its own MiXCR run on the reads, TCRdb lists one record per CDR3 protein. The sample has just over 200,000 distinct CDR3 sequences, more than 55% seen once. The source material was sorted CD4+, CD8+, or CD8+CD57+ T cells (not recorded which) from PBMCs. The receptors come from a human donor with aplastic anemia. The CDR3 runs from the conserved cysteine through the conserved F or W. Fields, in order: V gene, D gene, clone size, J gene, CDR3 protein. The D gene is left open where the match is weak. Size tells how often a clone was seen (once, few, many) or the class of an expanded clone, and some rows leave it out.

V: TRBV6-2/TRBV6-3; D: NA; size: many; J: TRBJ2-7; CDR3: CASSFLGGPSYEQYF
V: TRBV20-1; D: TRBD1; size: NA; J: TRBJ1-5; CDR3: CSASGTGYSNQPQHF
V: TRBV7-9; D: TRBD2; size: NA; J: TRBJ2-3; CDR3: CASSLSRERDTQYF
V: TRBV9; D: NA; size: NA; J: TRBJ2-6; CDR3: CASSVPGSGANVLTF
V: TRBV19; D: TRBD1; size: NA; J: TRBJ1-6; CDR3: CASSIVGGQENSPLHF
V: TRBV7-6; D: NA; size: many; J: TRBJ2-3; CDR3: CASSAPNTDTQYF
V: TRBV12-3/TRBV12-4; D: NA; size: NA; J: TRBJ2-2; CDR3: CASADRRYTGELFF
V: TRBV5-1; D: TRBD1; size: NA; J: TRBJ2-1; CDR3: CASSQGAQMLEQFF
V: TRBV19; D: NA; size: NA; J: TRBJ1-4; CDR3: CASSLLSHNEKLFF
V: TRBV6-6; D: NA; size: NA; J: TRBJ1-5; CDR3: CASSATERRQPQHF
V: TRBV15; D: NA; size: NA; J: TRBJ2-1; CDR3: CATSRDLVYEQFF
V: TRBV20-1; D: NA; size: few; J: TRBJ2-5; CDR3: CSATQETQYF
V: TRBV24-1; D: TRBD2; size: NA; J: TRBJ2-3; CDR3: CATSSGGTTDTQYF
V: TRBV10-3; D: NA; size: NA; J: TRBJ2-1; CDR3: CAISESAGLDVQFF
V: TRBV7-2; D: NA; size: NA; J: TRBJ1-6; CDR3: CASTLWARSPLHF
V: TRBV12-3/TRBV12-4; D: NA; size: NA; J: TRBJ2-7; CDR3: CASSGPPPNLLYEQYF
V: TRBV5-5; D: TRBD1; size: NA; J: TRBJ1-6; CDR3: CASSFPGTGNSPLHF
V: TRBV29-1; D: NA; size: NA; J: TRBJ2-1; CDR3: CSVRQGGNEQFF
V: TRBV20-1; D: TRBD1; size: NA; J: TRBJ1-1; CDR3: CSASRDRGQRNTEAFF
V: TRBV7-3; D: NA; size: NA; J: TRBJ2-7; CDR3: CASSFARGAGEQYF
V: TRBV24-1; D: NA; size: NA; J: TRBJ2-5; CDR3: CATSDPPGDSETQYF
V: TRBV9; D: NA; size: NA; J: TRBJ2-3; CDR3: CASSSSTLGPTDTQYF